The rows below give T cell receptor beta chains drawn from one sample of a study of Ad26.COV2.S vaccination and SARS-CoV-2 variants. Profiled with immunoSEQ multiplex PCR; TCRdb holds only in-frame clones, not every one. Of approximately 340,000 clones in the sample, roughly 81% were seen once. The material was peripheral blood, obtained in a trial of Ad26.COV2.S vaccine versus placebo. The receptor set was obtained from a person aged 18-60 years who received the Ad26.COV2.S COVID-19 vaccine or a placebo. CDR3s include the opening cysteine and the closing phenylalanine or tryptophan. A D gene is named only where the DNA matches it firmly. Expanded clones get a size class; other rows say once, few or many, or leave the size out.

J | D | size | V | CDR3 | DNA
TRBJ2-5 | . | . | TRBV10-3 | CAISVSGSQETQYF | TGTGCCATCAGTGTATCTGGATCGCAAGAGACCCAGTACTTC
TRBJ1-1 | . | . | TRBV29-1 | CSVHARKAFF | TGCAGCGTTCATGCGCGTAAAGCTTTCTTT
TRBJ2-1 | TRBD2 | . | TRBV5-1 | CASSLPSGGPNEQFF | TGCGCCAGCAGCTTGCCCAGCGGGGGGCCTAATGAGCAGTTCTTC
TRBJ2-3 | . | . | TRBV5-4 | CASSLSWDISTDTQYF | TGTGCCAGCAGCTTATCGTGGGACATTAGCACAGATACGCAGTATTTT
TRBJ2-7 | . | . | TRBV7-6 | CASSPVGSVLTEQYF | TGTGCCAGCAGCCCCGTAGGATCCGTTTTGACCGAGCAGTACTTC
TRBJ2-5 | TRBD1 | . | TRBV19 | CASSSDRDQETQYF | TGTGCCAGTAGTTCCGACAGGGACCAAGAGACCCAGTACTTC
TRBJ1-1 | . | few | TRBV7-8 | CASRGGRFMNTEAFF | TGTGCCAGCAGGGGGGGAAGGTTTATGAACACTGAAGCTTTCTTT
TRBJ1-5 | TRBD1 | . | TRBV7-9 | CASSPDREGNQPQHF | TGTGCCAGCAGCCCCGACAGGGAGGGCAATCAGCCCCAGCATTTT
TRBJ2-7 | TRBD2 | . | TRBV13 | CASSLGSGRINEQYF | TGTGCCAGCAGCTTAGGTAGCGGGAGGATCAACGAGCAGTACTTC
TRBJ2-7 | TRBD2 | . | TRBV10-1 | CAAGGYRNEQYF | TGCGCCGCGGGAGGGTACCGTAACGAGCAGTACTTC
TRBJ2-7 | TRBD2 | . | TRBV10-1 | CASRRTSGRAYEQYF | TGCGCCAGCAGACGCACTAGCGGGAGGGCCTACGAGCAGTACTTC
TRBJ1-2 | . | few | TRBV5-1 | CASSLFGRSRVSYGYTF | TGCGCCAGCAGCTTGTTTGGCAGGTCTCGAGTCTCCTATGGCTACACCTTC
TRBJ1-2 | TRBD1 | . | TRBV7-9 | CASSLVLDRGRRGYTF | TGTGCCAGCAGCTTAGTTCTAGACAGGGGGCGTAGAGGCTACACCTTC
TRBJ2-1 | . | once | TRBV6-2/TRBV6-3 | CASSYSRVQEQFF | TGTGCCAGCAGTTACTCGAGGGTTCAGGAGCAGTTCTTC
TRBJ1-2 | . | . | TRBV4-3 | CASSQDRQGIYGYTF | TGCGCCAGCAGCCAAGATAGGCAGGGGATCTATGGCTACACCTTC
TRBJ2-3 | TRBD2 | . | TRBV28 | CASSLNRREGPRTDTQYF | TGTGCCAGCAGTTTAAACCGGCGGGAGGGCCCCCGCACAGATACGCAGTATTTT
TRBJ1-1 | TRBD1 | . | TRBV10-1 | CASSEQQGAEAFF | TGCGCCAGCAGTGAACAACAGGGGGCCGAAGCTTTCTTT
TRBJ1-5 | . | . | TRBV28 | CASSSTGHGNQPQHF | TGTGCCAGCAGCTCGACGGGGCATGGCAATCAGCCCCAGCATTTT
TRBJ2-7 | TRBD2 | . | TRBV11-2 | CASSNSGKGEQYF | TGTGCCAGCAGCAATAGCGGGAAGGGCGAGCAGTACTTC
TRBJ1-2 | . | . | TRBV4-3 | CASSQDLTGYGYTF | TGCGCCAGCAGCCAAGATCTGACCGGCTATGGCTACACCTTC
TRBJ2-1 | . | . | TRBV9 | CASSPPPGFPYNEQFF | TGTGCCAGCAGCCCTCCTCCCGGGTTCCCATACAATGAGCAGTTCTTC
TRBJ1-3 | . | . | TRBV5-4 | CASSLGATIYF | TGTGCCAGCAGCTTGGGGGCCACCATATATTTT
TRBJ1-1 | . | . | TRBV7-2 | CASSLILRGEAFF | TGTGCCAGCAGCTTAATTCTTCGGGGCGAAGCTTTCTTT
TRBJ2-7 | . | . | TRBV3-1/TRBV3-2 | CASSLGDYEQYF | TGTGCCAGCAGCCTGGGGGACTACGAGCAGTACTTC
TRBJ1-6 | . | . | TRBV27 | CASSQTAGAGNSPLHF | TGTGCCAGCAGCCAAACAGCGGGCGCAGGTAATTCACCCCTCCACTTT
TRBJ1-4 | . | . | TRBV18 | CASSPSRPDTGEKLFF | TGTGCCAGCTCACCATCCCGACCGGATACGGGTGAAAAACTGTTTTTT
TRBJ2-7 | . | few | TRBV3-1/TRBV3-2 | CASSESWEQYF | TGTGCCAGCAGCGAGTCGTGGGAGCAGTACTTC
TRBJ1-2 | TRBD1 | . | TRBV7-2 | CASSLATGGSGGYTF | TGTGCCAGCAGCTTAGCGACAGGGGGCTCGGGAGGCTACACCTTC
TRBJ2-1 | TRBD2 | . | TRBV3-1/TRBV3-2 | CASSQASGSGNEQFF | TGTGCCAGCAGCCAAGCTAGCGGGAGTGGTAATGAGCAGTTCTTC
TRBJ1-5 | . | . | TRBV3-1/TRBV3-2 | CASSPGAGYSNQPQHF | TGTGCCAGCAGCCCTGGGGCAGGGTATAGCAATCAGCCCCAGCATTTT
TRBJ2-1 | . | . | TRBV4-1 | CASSPGGTVYNEQFF | TGCGCCAGCAGTCCTGGGGGGACAGTCTACAATGAGCAGTTCTTC